The present entry profiles one T cell receptor (beta chain) with its context. As yet, its antigen is unknown. When sampled, the donors appeared nominally healthy, though they likely had unrecorded immune exposures. The data originate from a study of cytomegalovirus exposure and HLA in healthy donors. Points from the study as a whole: Cytomegalovirus-associated TCR beta chains were listed, numbering under 200. In vitro checks showed that a few CMV-associated chains really do target CMV antigens.

Primers: 60 Vbeta forward and 13 Jbeta reverse. Assay: immunoSEQ multiplex PCR; the TCRdb copy retains only in-frame clones and omits some. In the table there are 70,000 to 95,000 clones, around 81% of which are singletons. This TCR derives from a woman in her thirties in good health and CMV-seronegative. The sequenced sample consisted of PBMCs.

This CDR3 reads CASSPGWNTEAFF. The CDR3 nucleotides are TGTGCCAGCAGTCCAGGATGGAACACTGAAGCTTTCTTT. The V gene is TRBV28, the J gene TRBJ1-1; D not resolved. Germline CDR1 reads MDHEN; CDR2 reads SYDVKM. The CDR3 is 13 residues long. V was trimmed by 5 bases and J by 1 base, leaving 8 bases between them. Combining the CDR3 with reference TRBV28 and TRBJ1-1 gives the whole variable domain DVKVTQSSRYLVKRTGEKVFLECVQDMDHENMFWYRQDPGLGLRLIYFSYDVKMKEKGDIPEGYSVSREKKERFSLILESASTNQTSMYLCASSPGWNTEAFFGQGTRLTVV.